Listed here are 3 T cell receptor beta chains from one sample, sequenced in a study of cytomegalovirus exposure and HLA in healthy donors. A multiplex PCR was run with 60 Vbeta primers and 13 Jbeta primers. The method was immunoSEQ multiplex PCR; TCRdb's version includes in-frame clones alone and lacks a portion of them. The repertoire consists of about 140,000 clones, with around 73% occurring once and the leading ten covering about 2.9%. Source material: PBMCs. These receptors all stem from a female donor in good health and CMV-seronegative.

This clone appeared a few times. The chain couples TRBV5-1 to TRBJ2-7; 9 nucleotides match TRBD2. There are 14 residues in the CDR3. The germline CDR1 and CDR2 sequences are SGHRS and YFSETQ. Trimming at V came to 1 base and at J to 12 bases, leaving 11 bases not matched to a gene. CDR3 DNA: TGCGCCAGCAGCTTGTCTAGCGGGAAGAGTGGAAGGTACTTC. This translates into CASSLSSGKSGRYF.

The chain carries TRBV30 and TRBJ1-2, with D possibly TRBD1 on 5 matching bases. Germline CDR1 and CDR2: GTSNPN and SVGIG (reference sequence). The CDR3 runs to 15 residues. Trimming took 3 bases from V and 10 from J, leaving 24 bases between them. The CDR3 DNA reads TGTGCCTGGAGCGGACCGGGAGGGGTCCCCTGCGACTACACCTTC. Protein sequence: CAWSGPGGVPCDYTF.

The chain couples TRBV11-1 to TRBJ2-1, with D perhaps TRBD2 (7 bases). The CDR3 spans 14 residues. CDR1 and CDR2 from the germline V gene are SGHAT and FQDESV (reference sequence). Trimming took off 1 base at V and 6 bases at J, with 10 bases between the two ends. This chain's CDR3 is CASSLGGGRNEQFF. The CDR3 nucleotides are TGTGCCAGCAGCTTAGGGGGGGGGCGCAATGAGCAGTTCTTC.